The 5 T cell receptor beta chains given below trace back to one sample, sequenced in a study of beta chain features in type 1 diabetes. The whole isolated RNA underwent reverse transcription, so sequencing captured expressed TCRB transcripts. Here immunoSEQ multiplex PCR was the method, and the copy in TCRdb shows in-frame clones only, minus some. The sample carries over 100,000 clones, under 40% recorded once. Sequenced input: stem cell memory CD4+ T cells from blood. Receptor source: a woman between 18 and 29 years old in good health.

In its sample, this clone was seen a few times. V gene TRBV18 combines with J gene TRBJ2-3; no clear D gene. The V and J ends lost 3 bases and 6 bases respectively, with 4 bases between them. CDR1 is KGHSH and CDR2 is LQKENI in the germline V gene. The CDR3 totals 11 residues. Here the CDR3 reads CASSPGDTQYF. The CDR3 DNA reads as TGTGCCAGCTCACCCGGGGATACGCAGTATTTT.

This clone appeared a single time. The chain employs TRBV9 and TRBJ2-1, with 13 bases matching TRBD2. The V segment lost 3 bases and the J segment 6 bases; nucleotides outside the gene matches: 9. Germline V lookup: CDR1 SGDLS, CDR2 YYNGEE. The CDR3 spans 17 residues. The CDR3 nucleotides read TGTGCCAGCAGCGCCCGAACTAGCGGGAGGGCCTTCAATGAGCAGTTCTTC. Encoded protein: CASSARTSGRAFNEQFF.

This sequence joins TRBV2 and TRBJ1-2, with D hard to call. Germline lookup yields CDR1 SNHLY and CDR2 FYNNEI. V shed 6 bases and J shed 7 bases, with 12 bases lying between them. This CDR3 is built from 12 residues. CDR3 DNA: TGTGCCAGCAGAGTAGATTATTTTGGCTACACCTTC. Protein product: CASRVDYFGYTF.

This clone was counted between two and nine times. This chain uses TRBV2 with TRBJ1-5; D may be TRBD1 (5 bases). Trimming took 7 bases from V and 0 from J, leaving 10 bases between them. Germline-derived CDR1 and CDR2 are SNHLY and FYNNEI. This CDR3 spans 14 amino acids. The CDR3 DNA reads TGTGCCAGCACGAGACAGTATAGCAATCAGCCCCAGCATTTT. Its protein product is CASTRQYSNQPQHF.

V gene TRBV13 combines with J gene TRBJ2-3, with 9 bases identical to TRBD1. The V gene's germline CDR1 is PRHDT and CDR2 FYEKMQ (reference sequence). This CDR3 has 16 residues. V lost 3 bases and J lost 3; bases outside the gene matches: 7. In DNA, the CDR3 is TGTGCCAGCAGCTTCTACAGGGGGCGCGGGACAGATACGCAGTATTTT. It is translated as CASSFYRGRGTDTQYF.